Below are 21 T cell receptor beta chains sequenced from a single sample in a study of T cells in Graves' hyperthyroidism and ophthalmopathy (dated by TCRdb to the late 2010s). The library was prepared using multiplex PCR. TCRdb shows the sequencer as Illumina HiSeq 2000. TCR beta CDR3 regions were amplified from RNA transcripts. The TCR CDR3 was subjected to a first round of RT-PCR using the HTBI primer set and the Qiagen OneStep RT-PCR kit. Clones were called with MiXCR by TCRdb after fastp trimmed the public reads at Q25, and only in-frame beta chains were retained. Each entry is one CDR3 protein sequence, shown with its most common DNA and genes. The sample table lists roughly 640,000 distinct CDR3 sequences, around 15% of them with a count of one. Clones ranked in the top ten supply about 3.5% of the sample. The sample was blood. The source is a woman aged 40 to 55 with Graves' ophthalmopathy.

This clonotype has a count of ten or more. The gene calls are TRBV2 and TRBJ1-1; D perhaps matches TRBD1 (5 bases). CDR3 length: 15 residues. CDR1 is SNHLY and CDR2 is FYNNEI in the germline V gene. Trimming shortened V by 2 bases and J by 2 bases, and 12 bases separated the two germline ends. The CDR3 sequence: CASSELGDGNTEAFF. CDR3 DNA: TGTGCCAGCAGTGAATTGGGGGACGGAAACACTGAAGCTTTCTTT.

This clonotype was seen more than once but under ten times. This sequence joins TRBV5-1 and TRBJ1-5; no reliable D call. Germline lookup yields CDR1 SGHRS and CDR2 YFSETQ. This CDR3 is built from 14 residues. Trimming left V 0 bases short and J 5 bases short, with 9 bases between. The CDR3 DNA reads as TGCGCCAGCAGCTTGGCCTCGGGTGATCAGCCCCAGCATTTT. Translation: CASSLASGDQPQHF.

The rearrangement uses TRBV6-1 and TRBJ2-3, with D uncertain. V was pared by 1 base and J by 1 base, with 9 bases between. Per the germline V gene, CDR1 is MNHNS and CDR2 is SASEGT. The CDR3 spans 15 residues. The CDR3 loop is CASSEDGFRTDTQYF. The CDR3 DNA follows: TGTGCCAGCAGTGAAGATGGCTTCCGCACAGATACGCAGTATTTT.

The chain couples TRBV5-1 to TRBJ1-2, with D maybe TRBD1 (5 bases). CDR1 is SGHRS and CDR2 is YFSETQ in the germline V gene. V lost 3 bases and J lost 7, with 19 bases in between. CDR3 length: 15 amino acids. CDR3 bases: TGCGCCAGCAGCTGGGACGGCCTAGCGACAGTTGGCTACACCTTC. Its protein product is CASSWDGLATVGYTF.

This clonotype occurred a few times. The chain joins TRBV7-9 to TRBJ2-1; 9 bases are a match to TRBD2. The germline gives CDR1 SEHNR, CDR2 FQNEAQ (reference sequence). V lost 4 bases, J lost 12 bases, and 4 bases stayed unmatched. CDR3 length: 12 amino acids. The CDR3: CASSSETSGQFF. CDR3 in DNA: TGTGCCAGCAGCTCCGAGACTAGCGGGCAGTTCTTC.

This clonotype has ten or more counts. This chain connects TRBV3-1 to TRBJ2-2, with D maybe TRBD2 (5 bases). V lost 3 bases to trimming and J lost 5 bases, with 13 bases between them. Germline CDR1 is LGHDT and CDR2 is YNNKEL (reference sequence). CDR3 size: 15 residues. CDR3 bases: TGTGCCAGCAGCCATGAACTAGGGAGAACCGGGGAGCTGTTTTTT. This codes for CASSHELGRTGELFF. The full variable domain, completed using reference TRBV3-1 and TRBJ2-2, is DTAVSQTPKYLVTQMGNDKSIKCEQNLGHDTMYWYKQDSKKFLKIMFSYNNKELIINETVPNRFSPKSPDKAHLNLHINSLELGDSAVYFCASSHELGRTGELFFGEGSRLTVL.

As for this clonotype: This clone may be a read error of a much larger clone one base away. The chain uses TRBV6-2 or TRBV6-3 and TRBJ1-1; D perhaps matches TRBD1 (5 bases). Germline CDR1 is MNHEY and CDR2 is SVGEGT. Trimming cost V 6 bases and J 10 bases, with 18 bases left between them. The CDR3 length is 13 residues. CDR3 sequence reads: CASSLGTNLRAFF. For the CDR3, the DNA is TGTGCCAGCAGCCTCGGGACCAACTTGCGAGCTTTCTTT.

This sequence joins TRBV7-9 and TRBJ2-5; D gene uncertain. Trimming removed 5 bases at V and 1 base at J, with 8 bases between. The CDR3 loop spans 13 amino acids. Germline V gives CDR1 SEHNR, CDR2 FQNEAQ (reference sequence). DNA of the CDR3: TGTGCCAGCAGCCTTAGCCCCCAAGAGACCCAGTACTTC. Protein product: CASSLSPQETQYF. The full variable domain, with the rest looked up from reference TRBV7-9 and TRBJ2-5, is DTGVSQNPRHKITKRGQNVTFRCDPISEHNRLYWYRQTLGQGPEFLTYFQNEAQLEKSRLLSDRFSAERPKGSFSTLEIQRTEQGDSAMYLCASSLSPQETQYFGPGTRLLVL.

This clonotype showed up many times. The chain combines TRBV7-9 with TRBJ1-6, with D unclear. Germline V gene sequence: CDR1 SEHNR, CDR2 FQNEAQ (reference sequence). CDR3 length: 15 amino acids. Trimming stripped 1 base from V and 7 bases from J, with 11 bases between. CDR3 amino acids: CASSLDGRANSPLHF. DNA for the CDR3: TGTGCCAGCAGCTTAGACGGACGGGCGAATTCACCCCTCCACTTT.

This clonotype occurred once. With a much larger clone just one base away, this may be a read error. The chain joins TRBV20-1 to TRBJ2-3; the D call may be TRBD1 or TRBD2 (5 bases each). CDR1 and CDR2 from the germline V gene are DFQATT and SNEGSKA (reference sequence). The CDR3 covers 13 residues. CDR3 residues: CSARPSHTGTQYF. The CDR3 DNA sequence: TGCAGTGCTAGACCTAGCCACACAGGTACGCAGTATTTT.

V is TRBV28 and J is TRBJ1-1; TRBD1 agrees at 7 bases. The V segment lost 8 bases and the J segment 1 base; nucleotides outside the gene matches: 7. Germline V gives CDR1 MDHEN, CDR2 SYDVKM. The CDR3 loop spans 14 amino acids. The CDR3 sequence: CASFPGQQNTEAFF. In DNA, the CDR3 is TGTGCCAGCTTCCCGGGACAGCAGAACACTGAAGCTTTCTTT.

This clonotype was counted many times. V usage is TRBV11-2 and J usage is TRBJ1-6; D is undetermined. Trimming took 0 bases from V and 9 from J, leaving 9 bases between them. Germline loops: CDR1 SGHAT, CDR2 FQNNGV. The CDR3 has 14 amino acids. The DNA for the CDR3 is TGTGCCAGCAGCTTAGATATCTGGGGTTCACCCCTCCACTTT. Amino acids: CASSLDIWGSPLHF.

This clonotype has just one count. This sequence joins TRBV11-3 and TRBJ2-7, with 9 bases aligning to TRBD2. The CDR3 loop spans 17 amino acids. The V and J ends lost 0 bases and 3 bases, in that order; junction bases with no gene match: 9. Germline V gene lookup returns CDR1 SGHNT and CDR2 YENEEA. The CDR3 sequence: CASSLDHRTSVHYEQYF. In nucleotides, the CDR3 is TGTGCCAGCAGCTTAGATCATAGGACTAGCGTTCACTACGAGCAGTACTTC.

As for this clonotype: Being one base from a much bigger clone, this may be a read error. This sequence joins TRBV7-2 and TRBJ1-2; 7 positions match TRBD1. The V and J ends lost 7 bases and 3 bases, in that order; junction bases with no gene match: 26. Germline assignment: CDR1 SGHTA and CDR2 FQGNSA. The length of the CDR3 is 20 residues. This chain's CDR3 is CASINFQSIGTQTGDYGYTF. For the CDR3, the DNA is TGTGCCAGCATCAATTTCCAGTCAATAGGAACACAAACAGGGGACTATGGCTACACCTTC.

V and J are TRBV12-3 or TRBV12-4 and TRBJ2-1; 7 bases align to TRBD1. There are 15 residues in the CDR3. J was trimmed by 10 bases and V by 5 bases; bases with no gene match: 14. CDR3 in amino acids: CASSPDSQGIGEQFF. The CDR3 nucleotides read TGTGCCAGCAGTCCAGATTCACAGGGGATCGGCGAGCAGTTCTTC.

This clonotype was recorded many times. The chain links TRBV20-1 to TRBJ2-7; TRBD2 matches at 7 bases. CDR3 size: 12 residues. Germline CDR1 and CDR2: DFQATT and SNEGSKA (reference sequence). With V trimmed by 6 bases and J by 7 bases, 9 bases remained unmatched. Here the CDR3 DNA reads TGCAGTGCCACGGGGGGAATGGAGGAGCAGTACTTC. Amino acid sequence: CSATGGMEEQYF.

This clonotype was picked up many times. This chain uses TRBV6-1 with TRBJ2-7; D is uncertain. Germline CDR1 MNHNS, CDR2 SASEGT. The CDR3 spans 13 residues. V was clipped by 6 bases and J by 6 bases, with 15 bases between them. The CDR3 loop is CASSDLLLGEQYF. CDR3 sequence (DNA): TGTGCCAGCAGCGACTTATTATTAGGCGAGCAGTACTTC.

This clonotype has at least ten counts. The rearrangement uses TRBV28 and TRBJ1-5; D remains unclear. This CDR3 region has 14 residues. The germline V and J ends were trimmed by 6 bases and 7 bases, with 16 bases remaining between them. Germline loops: CDR1 MDHEN, CDR2 SYDVKM. As DNA, the CDR3 is TGTGCCAGCAGCTGGAAGAATGGAAGGCAGCCCCAGCATTTT. Protein sequence: CASSWKNGRQPQHF.

This clonotype appeared a few times. This chain joins TRBV5-1 and TRBJ2-1; 7 nucleotides line up with TRBD1. J lost 3 bases, V lost 2 bases, and 5 bases had no gene match. The CDR3 runs to 15 residues. Germline CDR1 reads SGHRS; CDR2 reads YFSETQ. The CDR3: CASSLSGQNYNEQFF. In DNA form, the CDR3 reads TGCGCCAGCAGCTTATCGGGACAGAACTACAATGAGCAGTTCTTC.

The chain employs TRBV29-1 and TRBJ2-1, with unresolved D. Germline values: CDR1 SQVTM, CDR2 ANQGSEA. The CDR3 extends over 12 amino acids. V was pared by 4 bases and J by 2 bases, with 6 bases between. The CDR3 spells CSVAGTYNEQFF. The CDR3 coding sequence is TGCAGCGTTGCGGGTACCTACAATGAGCAGTTCTTC.

In its sample, this clonotype was seen many times. The rearrangement joins TRBV3-1 to TRBJ2-1, with 14 positions matching TRBD2. Germline values: CDR1 LGHDT, CDR2 YNNKEL (reference sequence). The CDR3 contains 18 residues. V lost 2 bases and J lost 8; bases outside the gene matches: 11. CDR3 nucleotides: TGTGCCAGCAGCCAATTGTTGACTAGCGGGAGGGCCGGGGATGAGCAGTTCTTC. Translation: CASSQLLTSGRAGDEQFF.